This T cell receptor beta chain was retrieved from a study of T cell responses to AZD1222 COVID-19 vaccine. Study at large: Pooled together were second doses at about 4 or about 12 weeks.

Worth noting for this clone: The antigen remains undetermined.

The CDR3 contains 15 residues. Trimming shortened V by 0 bases and J by 5 bases, and 14 bases separated the two germline ends. The V gene's germline CDR1 is LGHDT and CDR2 YNNKEL (reference sequence). TCRdb's table, derived via immunoSEQ multiplex PCR, lists solely in-frame clones and lacks some. The table includes approximately 180,000 clones, 87% detected once. Study-level results: Vaccination with two AZD1222 doses was followed by a rise in Spike-specific TCR breadth and depth. The donor group comprised mostly white British people and more females; the analysis possibly underestimated clonal diversity. It was only a handful of AZD1222 recipients who were seropositive at baseline.

Sample: peripheral blood, taken on day 0 of AZD1222 vaccination. V and J are TRBV3-1 (or the pseudogene TRBV3-2) and TRBJ2-7; D is perhaps TRBD1 (6 bases). This clonotype was obtained from an adult in good health. CDR3 DNA sequence: TGTGCCAGCAGCCAAGATTTCCAGGGGTGGAACGAGCAGTACTTC. It yields the protein CASSQDFQGWNEQYF.